This TCR beta chain was recovered during a study of Graves' ophthalmopathy and Graves' hyperthyroidism. Study results and limitations: Most thyroid-expanded clonotypes exceeding 0.001 frequency were also found in blood. Ophthalmopathy versus stable hyperthyroidism: 13-signature model gave just under 90% sensitivity, 75% to 82% specificity.

RNA transcripts yielded amplified TCR beta CDR3 regions. Investigators did first-round RT-PCR with HTBI primers, then second-round multiplex PCR. TCRdb passed the multiplex PCR reads through MiXCR, listing each CDR3 protein once. The sample lists 1 million to 1.3 million distinct CDR3 sequences, around a third occurring once. This clonotype was picked up many times. What it binds is not known. Hyperthyroidism patients were newly diagnosed, under 2 months' duration, aged 18 to 65. In this cohort, patients with other autoimmune diseases, uncontrolled infections, pregnancy or lactation were excluded. Germline lookup yields CDR1 SQVTM and CDR2 ANQGSEA. CDR3 size: 11 residues.

V is TRBV29-1 and J is TRBJ2-7, with D perhaps TRBD2 (5 bases). The receptor was derived from an adult man with Graves' hyperthyroidism. Material for sequencing was peripheral blood or thyroid tissue (not recorded which). The CDR3 DNA reads as TGCAGTGGTTGGCACGGCGGGGAGCAGTACTTC. Amino acid sequence: CSGWHGGEQYF.